This TCR beta chain was found in a study of T cell repertoires in cytomegalovirus infection. In TCRdb, the reads were re-called with MiXCR into one record per CDR3 protein. The sample shows some 940,000 distinct CDR3 sequences, under 40% of them seen only once. This clonotype was found a few times. Its antigen is not known. Germline-derived CDR1 and CDR2 are LNHNV and YYDKDF (reference sequence). The CDR3 totals 15 residues. Germline trimming cut 1 base from V and 3 bases from J; bases unmatched to any gene: 3. This sequence was found in a human donor in good health (CMV status not recorded). Some clones in this sample may be carry-over from other donors' samples. The material sequenced was cultured CD8+ T cells from PBMCs, taken from culture after CMV antigen stimulation. V is TRBV15 and J is TRBJ1-3, with 7 bases that match TRBD1. The CDR3 nucleotides read TGTGCCACCAGCAGAGGACAGGGACGTGGAAACACCATATATTTT. Translating it yields CATSRGQGRGNTIYF.